Presented here are 21 T cell receptor beta chains from one specimen sequenced in a study of early T cells in non-severe SARS-CoV-2 infection. Each CDR3 protein gets one entry after TCRdb re-called the 5' RACE reads with MiXCR. The table includes more than 65,000 distinct CDR3 sequences, roughly 4.8% detected once. The source was whole blood, collected at baseline. The receptors were sampled from an adult who was a healthcare worker with PCR-confirmed SARS-CoV-2 infection or an uninfected control (not recorded which). The donor label of this sample is uncertain.

This clonotype has a count of ten or more. The chain joins TRBV7-3 to TRBJ2-1; D possibly corresponds to TRBD2 (5 bases). The CDR3 has 16 residues. V was pared by 5 bases and J by 0 bases, with 14 bases between. The germline gives CDR1 SGHTA, CDR2 FQGTGA. CDR3 residues: CASSPHGGSSYNEQFF. In DNA, the CDR3 is TGTGCCAGCAGCCCCCATGGTGGGAGCTCCTACAATGAGCAGTTCTTC.

The table lists this clonotype with many counts. V gene TRBV5-4 combines with J gene TRBJ1-2; D perhaps matches TRBD1 (5 bases). The V end was cut by 7 bases, the J end by 8 bases, with 21 bases between. Germline V gene sequence: CDR1 SGHNT, CDR2 YYREEE (reference sequence). There are 14 residues in the CDR3. As DNA, the CDR3 is TGTGCCAGCGCCTCTTCCTGGAACCGGGGGGGCTACACCTTC. As protein: CASASSWNRGGYTF. The full variable domain, completed using reference TRBV5-4 and TRBJ1-2, is ETGVTQSPTHLIKTRGQQVTLRCSSQSGHNTVSWYQQALGQGPQFIFQYYREEENGRGNFPPRFSGLQFPNYSSELNVNALELDDSALYLCASASSWNRGGYTFGSGTRLTVV.

In this sample, this clonotype turned up many times. The genes are TRBV5-4 and TRBJ1-2, with D possibly matching TRBD1 (5 bases). The germline CDR1 and CDR2 sequences are SGHNT and YYREEE (reference sequence). V was clipped by 3 bases and J by 6 bases, with 15 bases between them. The CDR3 has 14 residues. In DNA form, the CDR3 reads TGTGCCAGCAGCTCAGGGACGGAGGTGCATGGCTACACCTTC. This encodes CASSSGTEVHGYTF.

This clonotype was detected many times. This rearrangement joins TRBV6-1 to TRBJ2-1; 9 bases map to TRBD1. V trimming: 4 bases; J trimming: 5 bases; junction bases outside the gene matches: 9. CDR3 size: 16 residues. CDR1 is MNHNS and CDR2 is SASEGT in the germline V gene. The CDR3 reads CASSVGTGNVHNEQFF. The CDR3 DNA is TGTGCCAGCAGTGTAGGGACAGGGAATGTGCACAATGAGCAGTTCTTC.

This clonotype was seen repeatedly, ten times or more. This sequence joins TRBV7-9 and TRBJ2-7, with D tentatively TRBD2 (6 bases). Germline CDR1 reads SEHNR; CDR2 reads FQNEAQ (reference sequence). The V end was cut by 6 bases, the J end by 4 bases, with 16 bases between. This CDR3 is 14 amino acids long. CDR3 nucleotide sequence: TGTGCCAGCAGTTCCTGGACGGGAGATTACGAGCAGTACTTC. Translated, it gives CASSSWTGDYEQYF.

This clonotype occurred a few times. The rearrangement uses TRBV10-2 and TRBJ2-5, with TRBD2 identical over 7 bases. The CDR3 is 12 residues long. Per the germline V gene, CDR1 is WSHSY and CDR2 is SAAADI. V trimming: 4 bases; J trimming: 6 bases; junction bases outside the gene matches: 2. The DNA for the CDR3 is TGCGCCAGCAGTGCGCGGGGGAAGACCCAGTACTTC. Its translation: CASSARGKTQYF.

The chain carries TRBV7-2 and TRBJ1-1; D gene uncertain. Germline CDR1 reads SGHTA; CDR2 reads FQGNSA. V lost 5 bases to trimming and J lost 2 bases, with 15 bases between them. The CDR3 covers 15 residues. The CDR3: CASSPDSGFNTEAFF. The CDR3 DNA reads as TGTGCCAGCAGCCCGGATTCCGGGTTCAACACTGAAGCTTTCTTT.

This clonotype was seen a few times. The chain employs TRBV6-2 or TRBV6-3 and TRBJ1-5; 11 bases are shared with TRBD1. Trimming removed 6 bases from V and 7 bases from J; junction bases left unmatched: 5. The CDR3 contains 14 residues. The V gene's germline CDR1 is MNHEY and CDR2 SVGEGT. CDR3 in amino acids: CASRGTGGSQPQHF. The CDR3 region has the DNA TGTGCCAGCAGGGGGACAGGGGGAAGCCAGCCCCAGCATTTT.

This clonotype was detected a few times. The chain is built from TRBV20-1 and TRBJ2-7; 13 bases agree with TRBD2. Unmatched junction bases numbered 7, after V lost 1 base and J lost 7 bases. This CDR3 contains 15 residues. Germline V CDR1 and CDR2: DFQATT, SNEGSKA (reference sequence). The CDR3 region has the DNA TGCAGTGCTAGAGGACTAGCGGGGGGCGGATGGGAGCAGTACTTC. Translating it yields CSARGLAGGGWEQYF.

This clonotype was recorded at least ten times. V and J are TRBV4-2 and TRBJ2-6; tentatively, D is TRBD1 (6 bases). The germline V and J ends were trimmed by 6 bases and 0 bases, with 12 bases remaining between them. The CDR3 is 16 amino acids. Germline-derived CDR1 and CDR2 are LGHNA and YNFKEQ. The CDR3: CASRSTGNSGANVLTF. Here the CDR3 DNA reads TGTGCCAGCAGGAGTACAGGGAACTCTGGGGCCAACGTCCTGACTTTC.

V usage is TRBV7-9 and J usage is TRBJ1-1, with D maybe TRBD1 (5 bases). CDR1 and CDR2 (germline): SEHNR, FQNEAQ (reference sequence). V dropped 3 bases and J dropped 4 bases, with 12 bases sitting between them. CDR3 length equals 14 residues. The CDR3 loop reads CASSFQGPPTEAFF. DNA of the CDR3: TGTGCCAGCAGCTTTCAGGGACCCCCCACTGAAGCTTTCTTT.

This clonotype appeared a few times. The genes are TRBV12-3 or TRBV12-4 and TRBJ2-2, with TRBD2 as a possible D gene (6 bases). V lost 8 bases to trimming and J lost 4 bases, with 17 bases between them. The CDR3 covers 15 residues. DNA of the CDR3: TGTGCCAGCGGCCCCTGGAGGGGAAGCACCGGGGAGCTGTTTTTT. Its protein is CASGPWRGSTGELFF.

Only a few counts were recorded for this clonotype. The J gene is TRBJ2-6, the V gene TRBV5-1; D remains ambiguous. Germline CDR1 reads SGHRS; CDR2 reads YFSETQ. The CDR3 has 17 amino acids. Trimming took 4 bases from V and 2 from J, leaving 16 bases between them. CDR3 sequence: CASSIGPVKTGANVLTF. The CDR3 region has the DNA TGCGCCAGCAGCATTGGACCCGTCAAAACTGGGGCCAACGTCCTGACTTTC.

This clonotype was detected only a few times. J is TRBJ1-1 and V is TRBV14, with D unresolved. Germline assignment: CDR1 SGHDN and CDR2 FVKESK. V lost 0 bases and J 7 bases, leaving 15 bases between the germline ends. The CDR3 loop spans 15 amino acids. This chain's CDR3 is CASSQDLVAIREAFF. The CDR3 nucleotides read TGTGCCAGCAGCCAAGATCTAGTAGCGATCCGTGAAGCTTTCTTT.

At least ten counts were recorded for this clonotype. The chain joins TRBV7-9 to TRBJ1-1, with 7 bases that match TRBD1. The trim removed 5 bases at V and 7 bases at J, leaving 4 bases unmatched. CDR3 size: 12 residues. The germline V gene has CDR1 SEHNR and CDR2 FQNEAQ (reference sequence). The CDR3 DNA reads TGTGCCAGCAGCACAGGGACAGTTGAAGCTTTCTTT. It specifies CASSTGTVEAFF.

In the case of this clonotype: This may arise from a read error, as a much more abundant clone is one base away. This rearrangement joins TRBV29-1 to TRBJ2-3, with 7 nucleotides matching TRBD2. The CDR3 totals 12 residues. The V gene's germline CDR1 is SQVTM and CDR2 ANQGSEA. CDR3 loop: CSVTRGGTPGNF. The DNA of the CDR3 is TGCAGCGTTACGCGGGGAGGGACGCCGGGGAATTTT.

At least ten counts were recorded for this clonotype. The chain is built from TRBV20-1 and TRBJ1-3; D unclear. The CDR3 loop spans 14 amino acids. CDR1 is DFQATT and CDR2 is SNEGSKA in the germline V gene (reference sequence). The V and J ends lost 5 bases and 0 bases respectively, with 11 bases between them. CDR3 in amino acids: CSALPVGSGNTIYF. The CDR3 nucleotides are TGCAGTGCTCTCCCGGTCGGCTCTGGAAACACCATATATTTT.

This clonotype occurred a few times. The chain recombines TRBV29-1 with TRBJ1-2; 7 nucleotides agree with TRBD1. The V and J ends lost 6 bases and 2 bases, in that order; junction bases with no gene match: 12. Germline CDR1 is SQVTM and CDR2 is ANQGSEA. CDR3 length equals 15 residues. The CDR3 protein is CSVPDRDSKNYGYTF. In nucleotides, the CDR3 is TGCAGCGTCCCTGACCGGGACAGCAAGAACTATGGCTACACCTTC.

This clonotype came up many times. J is TRBJ1-5 and V is TRBV20-1, with 11 nucleotides matching TRBD1. Germline values: CDR1 DFQATT, CDR2 SNEGSKA (reference sequence). The V segment lost 4 bases and the J segment 4 bases; nucleotides outside the gene matches: 15. The CDR3 extends over 18 amino acids. The CDR3 here is CSAIKSRPGTGGNQPQHF. The DNA of the CDR3 is TGCAGTGCTATAAAGAGTCGTCCCGGGACAGGGGGTAATCAGCCCCAGCATTTT.

The table lists this clonotype with many counts. This sequence joins TRBV20-1 and TRBJ2-5, with 8 bases matching TRBD2. From germline, CDR1 is DFQATT and CDR2 SNEGSKA (reference sequence). V shed 5 bases, J shed 0 bases, and the junction held 8 bases outside the gene matches. The CDR3 totals 15 residues. CDR3 nucleotides: TGCAGTGCTGGGCTGGGCGGGGGGTACCAAGAGACCCAGTACTTC. This sequence encodes CSAGLGGGYQETQYF.

This clonotype occurred many times. The V call is TRBV29-1, the J call TRBJ1-2, with unresolved D. The germline V gene encodes CDR1 SQVTM and CDR2 ANQGSEA. V lost 3 bases and J 5 bases, leaving 13 bases between the germline ends. This CDR3 is built from 13 residues. DNA for the CDR3: TGCAGCGTTGATCGGGCAGGCTCATATGGCTACACCTTC. It translates to CSVDRAGSYGYTF.